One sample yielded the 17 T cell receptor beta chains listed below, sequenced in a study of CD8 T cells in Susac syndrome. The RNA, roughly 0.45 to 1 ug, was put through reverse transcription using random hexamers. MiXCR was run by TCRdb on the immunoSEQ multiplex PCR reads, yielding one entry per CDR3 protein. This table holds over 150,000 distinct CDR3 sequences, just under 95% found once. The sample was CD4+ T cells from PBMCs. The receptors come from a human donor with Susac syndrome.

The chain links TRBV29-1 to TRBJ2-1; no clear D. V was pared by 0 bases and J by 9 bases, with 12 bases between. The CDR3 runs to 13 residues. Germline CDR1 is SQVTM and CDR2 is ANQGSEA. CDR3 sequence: CSVEDREWVEQFF. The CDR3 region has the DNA TGCAGCGTTGAAGATCGAGAGTGGGTTGAGCAGTTCTTC.

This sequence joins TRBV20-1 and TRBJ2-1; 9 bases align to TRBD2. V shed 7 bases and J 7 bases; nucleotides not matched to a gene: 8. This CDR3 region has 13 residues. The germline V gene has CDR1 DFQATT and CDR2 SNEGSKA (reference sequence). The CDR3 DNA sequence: TGCAGTGTCTTAGCGGGAGCGAATAATGAGCAGTTCTTC. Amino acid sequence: CSVLAGANNEQFF.

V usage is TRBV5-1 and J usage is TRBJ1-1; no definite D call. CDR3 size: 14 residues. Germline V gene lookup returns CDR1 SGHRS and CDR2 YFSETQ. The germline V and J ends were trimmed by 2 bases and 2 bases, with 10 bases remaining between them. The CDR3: CASSFRHENTEAFF. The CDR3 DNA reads TGCGCCAGCAGCTTCCGCCATGAAAACACTGAAGCTTTCTTT.

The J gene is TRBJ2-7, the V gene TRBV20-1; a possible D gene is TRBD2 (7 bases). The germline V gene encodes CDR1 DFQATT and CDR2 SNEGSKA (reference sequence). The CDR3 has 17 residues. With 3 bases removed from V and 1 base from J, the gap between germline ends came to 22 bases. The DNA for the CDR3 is TGCAGTGCTAGGGGGGCCCTAAGCGGGAAGCCTTCCTACGAGCAGTACTTC. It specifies CSARGALSGKPSYEQYF.

CDR3 residues: CASSQIGQSHSKNIQYF. CDR3 nucleotide sequence: TGCGCCAGCAGCCAAATTGGGCAGAGCCACTCCAAAAACATTCAGTACTTC. V gene TRBV4-1 combines with J gene TRBJ2-4; D uncertain. Trimming stripped 2 bases from V and 2 bases from J, with 16 bases between. The germline gives CDR1 MGHRA, CDR2 YSYEKL. The CDR3 is 17 amino acids.

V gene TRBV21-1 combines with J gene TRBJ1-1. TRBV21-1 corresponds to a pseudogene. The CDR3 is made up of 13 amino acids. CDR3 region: CASSSRRIPEAFF. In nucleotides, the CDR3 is TGTGCCAGCAGCTCGAGACGAATCCCTGAAGCTTTCTTT.

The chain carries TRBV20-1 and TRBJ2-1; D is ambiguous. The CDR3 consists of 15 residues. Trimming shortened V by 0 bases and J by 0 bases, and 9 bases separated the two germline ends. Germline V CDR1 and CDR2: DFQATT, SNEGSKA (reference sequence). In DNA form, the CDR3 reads TGCAGTGCTAGAGAAACTATTGACTCCTACAATGAGCAGTTCTTC. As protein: CSARETIDSYNEQFF.

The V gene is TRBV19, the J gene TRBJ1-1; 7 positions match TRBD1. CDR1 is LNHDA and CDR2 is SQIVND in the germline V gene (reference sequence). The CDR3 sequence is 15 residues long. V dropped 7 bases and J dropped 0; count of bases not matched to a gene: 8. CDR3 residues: CASMWDSVMNTEAFF. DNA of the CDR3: TGTGCCAGTATGTGGGACAGTGTCATGAACACTGAAGCTTTCTTT.

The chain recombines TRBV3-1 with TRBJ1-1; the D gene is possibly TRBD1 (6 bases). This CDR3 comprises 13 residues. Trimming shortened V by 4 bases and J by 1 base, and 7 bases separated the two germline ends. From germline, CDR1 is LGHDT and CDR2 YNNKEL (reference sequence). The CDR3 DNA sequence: TGTGCCAGCAGCCGAGGGGGGAACACTGAAGCTTTCTTT. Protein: CASSRGGNTEAFF.

The CDR3 sequence is CATSREVKAGEAFF. The CDR3 nucleotides read TGTGCCACCAGCAGAGAGGTGAAAGCGGGTGAAGCTTTCTTT. The V and J genes are TRBV15 and TRBJ1-1, with D unresolved. CDR3 size: 14 residues. V lost 0 bases and J 7 bases, leaving 12 bases between the germline ends. Germline V gene lookup returns CDR1 LNHNV and CDR2 YYDKDF (reference sequence).

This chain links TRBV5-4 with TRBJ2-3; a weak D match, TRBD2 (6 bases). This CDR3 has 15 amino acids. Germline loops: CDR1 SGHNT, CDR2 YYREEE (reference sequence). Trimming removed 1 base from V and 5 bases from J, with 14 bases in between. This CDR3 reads CASSLSGGIGDTQYF. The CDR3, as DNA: TGTGCCAGCAGCTTGAGTGGGGGGATAGGAGATACGCAGTATTTT.

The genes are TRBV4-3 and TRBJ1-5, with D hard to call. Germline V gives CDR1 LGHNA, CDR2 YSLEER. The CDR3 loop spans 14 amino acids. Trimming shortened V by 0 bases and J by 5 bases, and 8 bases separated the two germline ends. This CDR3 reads CASSQEGTYQPQHF. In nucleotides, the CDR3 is TGCGCCAGCAGCCAAGAGGGAACCTATCAGCCCCAGCATTTT.

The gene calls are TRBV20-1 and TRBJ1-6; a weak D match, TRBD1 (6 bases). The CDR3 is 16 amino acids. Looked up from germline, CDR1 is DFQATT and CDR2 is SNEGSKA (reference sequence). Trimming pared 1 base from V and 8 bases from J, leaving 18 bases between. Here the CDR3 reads CSARVVGRGLDSPLHF. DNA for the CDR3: TGCAGTGCTAGAGTCGTAGGGCGGGGGCTTGATTCACCCCTCCACTTT.

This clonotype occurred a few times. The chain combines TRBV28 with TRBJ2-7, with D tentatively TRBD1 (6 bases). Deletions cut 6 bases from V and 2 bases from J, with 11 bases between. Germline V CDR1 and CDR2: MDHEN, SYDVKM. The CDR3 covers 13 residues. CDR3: CASRRDTTYEQYF. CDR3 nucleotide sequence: TGTGCCAGCAGACGGGACACTACCTACGAGCAGTACTTC.

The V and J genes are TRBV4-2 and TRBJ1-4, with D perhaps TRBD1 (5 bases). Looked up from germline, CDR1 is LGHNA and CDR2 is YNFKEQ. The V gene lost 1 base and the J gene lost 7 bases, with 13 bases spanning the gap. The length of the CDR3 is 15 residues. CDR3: CASSQVAGRGEKLFF. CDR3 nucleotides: TGTGCCAGCAGCCAAGTTGCAGGGCGTGGTGAAAAACTGTTTTTT.

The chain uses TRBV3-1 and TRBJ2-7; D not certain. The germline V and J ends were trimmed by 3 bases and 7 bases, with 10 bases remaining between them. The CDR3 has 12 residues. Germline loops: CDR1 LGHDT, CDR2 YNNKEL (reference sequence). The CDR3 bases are TGTGCCAGCAGCCAGTCTTTGTGGGAGCAGTACTTC. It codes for CASSQSLWEQYF.

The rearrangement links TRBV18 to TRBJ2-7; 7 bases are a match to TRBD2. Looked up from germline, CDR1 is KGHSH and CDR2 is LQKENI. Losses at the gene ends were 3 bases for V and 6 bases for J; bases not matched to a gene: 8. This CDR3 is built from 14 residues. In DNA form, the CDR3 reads TGTGCCAGCTCACCGAGGGAGGGAACCCCCGAGCAGTACTTC. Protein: CASSPREGTPEQYF.